Presented here are 6 T cell receptor beta chains from one specimen sequenced in a study of shared clonotypes between healthy human individuals. Libraries were prepared by immunoSEQ multiplex PCR; TCRdb keeps only in-frame clonotypes and omits some of them. The data show 1,400,000 or so clones, 98% seen once. Input material: naive CD4+ T cells sorted from blood. The subset is: CD45RA+ positively selected. These receptors originate from a man between 25 and 39 years old in good health.

Here the CDR3 reads CASSSGQGAGYTF. As DNA, the CDR3 is TGTGCCAGCTCTTCAGGACAGGGGGCCGGCTACACCTTC. V is TRBV18 and J is TRBJ1-2; 11 positions agree with TRBD1. CDR3 size: 13 residues. Germline V gene lookup returns CDR1 KGHSH and CDR2 LQKENI. V shed 6 bases, J shed 8 bases, and the junction held 5 bases outside the gene matches.

The J gene is TRBJ2-7, the V gene TRBV14; 7 bases line up with TRBD1. Trimming cost V 8 bases and J 3 bases; bases outside gene matches: 4. The CDR3 has 12 residues. Per the germline V gene, CDR1 is SGHDN and CDR2 is FVKESK. The CDR3 reads CASGDRYYEQYF. CDR3 DNA: TGTGCCAGCGGGGACAGATACTACGAGCAGTACTTC.

In the case of this clone: Other DNA sequences from this sample encode an identical CDR3 as well. The chain links TRBV29-1 to TRBJ2-7, with 10 nucleotides matching TRBD1. The trim removed 7 bases at V and 4 bases at J, leaving 4 bases unmatched. Looked up from germline, CDR1 is SQVTM and CDR2 is ANQGSEA. This CDR3 region has 12 residues. The CDR3 loop is CSGGTGVYEQYF. In DNA form, the CDR3 reads TGCAGCGGAGGGACAGGGGTGTACGAGCAGTACTTC.

The gene calls are TRBV29-1 and TRBJ1-5; D is ambiguous. Trimming pared 1 base from V and 1 base from J, leaving 5 bases between. The length of the CDR3 is 13 residues. CDR1 and CDR2 (germline): SQVTM, ANQGSEA. The CDR3 coding sequence is TGCAGCGTTGAAGGGGAGAGCAATCAGCCCCAGCATTTT. Translated, it gives CSVEGESNQPQHF.

This sequence joins TRBV5-4 and TRBJ2-2; 9 bases fit TRBD2. CDR1 and CDR2 from the germline V gene are SGHNT and YYREEE (reference sequence). The CDR3 runs to 17 residues. After removal of 0 bases from V and 3 bases from J, the junction contained 6 bases not matched to a gene. CDR3 in DNA: TGTGCCAGCAGCTTGGAGGGCGGGAGGGTCGACACCGGGGAGCTGTTTTTT. It encodes CASSLEGGRVDTGELFF.

The V call is TRBV29-1, the J call TRBJ2-5, with D perhaps matching TRBD1 (5 bases). Per the germline V gene, CDR1 is SQVTM and CDR2 is ANQGSEA. The CDR3 sequence is 11 residues long. V lost 4 bases to trimming and J lost 5 bases, with 8 bases between them. The CDR3 sequence: CSVGGAETQYF. CDR3 nucleotides: TGCAGCGTTGGTGGGGCGGAGACCCAGTACTTC.